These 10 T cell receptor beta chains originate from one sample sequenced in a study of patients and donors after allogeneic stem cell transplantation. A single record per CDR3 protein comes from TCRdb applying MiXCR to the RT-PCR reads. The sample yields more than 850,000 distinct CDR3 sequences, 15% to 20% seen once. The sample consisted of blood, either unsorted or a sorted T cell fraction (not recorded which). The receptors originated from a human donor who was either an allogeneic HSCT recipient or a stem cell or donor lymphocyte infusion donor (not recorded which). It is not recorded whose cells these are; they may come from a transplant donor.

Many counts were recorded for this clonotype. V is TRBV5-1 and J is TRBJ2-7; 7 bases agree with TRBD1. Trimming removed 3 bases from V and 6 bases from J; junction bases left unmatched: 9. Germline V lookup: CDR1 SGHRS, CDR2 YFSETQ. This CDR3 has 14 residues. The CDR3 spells CASSWTGGTSEQYF. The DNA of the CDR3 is TGCGCCAGCAGCTGGACAGGCGGAACTTCCGAGCAGTACTTC.

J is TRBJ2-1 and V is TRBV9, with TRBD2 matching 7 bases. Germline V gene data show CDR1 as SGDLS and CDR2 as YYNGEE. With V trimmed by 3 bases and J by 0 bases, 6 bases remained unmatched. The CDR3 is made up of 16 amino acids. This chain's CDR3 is CASSEVAGFSYNEQFF. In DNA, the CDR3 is TGTGCCAGCAGCGAGGTAGCGGGCTTCTCCTACAATGAGCAGTTCTTC.

CDR3 sequence: CASSSGQASPQETQYF. Here the CDR3 DNA reads TGTGCCAGCAGCTCTGGGCAGGCCTCCCCCCAAGAGACCCAGTACTTC. This chain joins TRBV7-9 and TRBJ2-5; D not resolved. V was pared by 4 bases and J by 1 base, with 16 bases between. CDR1 and CDR2 from the germline V gene are SEHNR and FQNEAQ (reference sequence). This CDR3 is 16 amino acids long.

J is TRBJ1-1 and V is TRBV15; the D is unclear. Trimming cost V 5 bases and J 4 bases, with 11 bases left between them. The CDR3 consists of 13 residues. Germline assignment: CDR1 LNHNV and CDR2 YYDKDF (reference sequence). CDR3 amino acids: CATSLQRPTEAFF. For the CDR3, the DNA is TGTGCCACCAGCCTACAGAGACCCACTGAAGCTTTCTTT.

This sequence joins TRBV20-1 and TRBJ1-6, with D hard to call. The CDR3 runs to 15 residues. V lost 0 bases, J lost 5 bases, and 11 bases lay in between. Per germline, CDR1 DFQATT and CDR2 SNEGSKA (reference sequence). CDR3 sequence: CSARDRIGNNSPLHF. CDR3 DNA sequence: TGCAGTGCTAGAGATCGGATCGGTAATAATTCACCCCTCCACTTT.

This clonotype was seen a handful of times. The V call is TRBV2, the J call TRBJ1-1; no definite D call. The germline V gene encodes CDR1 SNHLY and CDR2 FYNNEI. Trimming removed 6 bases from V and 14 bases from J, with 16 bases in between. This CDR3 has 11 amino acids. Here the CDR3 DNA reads TGTGCCAGCAGGTTACGTGGGGTAGAGTTCTTT. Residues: CASRLRGVEFF.

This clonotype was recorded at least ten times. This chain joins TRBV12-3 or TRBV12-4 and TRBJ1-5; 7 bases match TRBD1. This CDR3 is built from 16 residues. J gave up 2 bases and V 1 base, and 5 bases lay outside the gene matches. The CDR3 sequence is CASSLGTGRGNQPQHF. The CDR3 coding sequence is TGTGCCAGCAGTTTAGGGACAGGCCGAGGCAATCAGCCCCAGCATTTT.

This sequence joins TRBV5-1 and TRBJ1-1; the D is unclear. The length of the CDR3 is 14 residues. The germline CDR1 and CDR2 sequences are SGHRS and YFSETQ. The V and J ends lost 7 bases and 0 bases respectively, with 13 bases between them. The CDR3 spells CASASGEMNTEAFF. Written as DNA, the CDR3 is TGCGCCAGCGCTAGTGGGGAAATGAACACTGAAGCTTTCTTT.

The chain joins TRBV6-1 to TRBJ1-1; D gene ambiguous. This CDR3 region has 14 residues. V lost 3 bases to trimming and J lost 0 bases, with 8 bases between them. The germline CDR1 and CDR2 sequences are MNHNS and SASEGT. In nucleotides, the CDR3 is TGTGCCAGCAGTGACCGCCGGGTGAACACTGAAGCTTTCTTT. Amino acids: CASSDRRVNTEAFF.

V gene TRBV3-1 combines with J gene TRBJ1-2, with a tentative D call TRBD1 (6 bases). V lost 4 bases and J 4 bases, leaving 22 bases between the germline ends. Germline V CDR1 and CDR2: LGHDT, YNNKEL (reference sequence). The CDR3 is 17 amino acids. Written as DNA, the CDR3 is TGTGCCAGCAGCCGAGGCACTCATCTTGACAGGTCCTATGGCTACACCTTC. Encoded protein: CASSRGTHLDRSYGYTF.